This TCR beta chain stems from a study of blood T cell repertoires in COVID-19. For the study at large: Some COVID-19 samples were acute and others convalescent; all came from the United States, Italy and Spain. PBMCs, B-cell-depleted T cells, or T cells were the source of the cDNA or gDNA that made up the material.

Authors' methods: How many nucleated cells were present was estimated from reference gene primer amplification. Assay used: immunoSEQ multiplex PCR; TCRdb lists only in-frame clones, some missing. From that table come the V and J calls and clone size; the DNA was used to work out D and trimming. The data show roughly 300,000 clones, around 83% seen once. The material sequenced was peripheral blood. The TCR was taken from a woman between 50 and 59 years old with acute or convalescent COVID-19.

CDR3 sequence (DNA): TGTGCCAGCAGCGTAGGCCGCGGGACAGGGGGGTCCAATGAGCAGTTCTTC. Protein sequence: CASSVGRGTGGSNEQFF. This chain uses TRBV7-9 with TRBJ2-1; 11 bases are a match to TRBD1. The CDR3 runs 17 residues. Germline V CDR1 and CDR2: SEHNR, FQNEAQ (reference sequence). J was trimmed by 6 bases and V by 5 bases; bases with no gene match: 12.